Here is one T cell receptor beta chain with its context. Per the original methods: Nucleated cell number was recorded as an estimate derived from reference gene primer amplification. TCRdb's copy holds only in-frame clones and misses some; the assay was immunoSEQ multiplex PCR. Clone size and V and J calls were adopted from that table, with D and trimming inferred from the DNA. The table has under 250,000 clones, approximately 81% seen once; the top ten hold approximately 9%. Participants' own reports of clinical history determined their cohort assignment. This record comes from a study of blood T cell repertoires in COVID-19. Germline V gene lookup returns CDR1 KGHDR and CDR2 SFDVKD. The CDR3 totals 14 residues. Trimming pared 4 bases from V and 0 bases from J, leaving 6 bases between.

The TCR was taken from a woman between 45 and 60 years old with acute COVID-19. Sequencing used PBMCs or T cells enriched from blood (not recorded which). This sequence joins TRBV24-1 and TRBJ2-1; D is undetermined. The CDR3 coding sequence is TGTGCCACCAGTGACCCCAACTCCTACAATGAGCAGTTCTTC. Translating gives CATSDPNSYNEQFF.